The clone carrying this T cell receptor beta chain has a handful of counts. The CDR3 covers 19 residues. In germline, CDR1 is LGHNA, CDR2 YSLEER. V lost 0 bases to trimming and J lost 2 bases, with 19 bases between them. In the original analysis: Cell counts per sample came from amplifying reference gene primers. Measured with immunoSEQ multiplex PCR; TCRdb has only the in-frame clones, and not every one. V, J and clone size are those of that table, while D and trimming were read from the DNA. The sample yields about 77,000 clones, about 80% seen once. This sample is part of a study of blood T cell repertoires in COVID-19. In the study overall: Samples taken during acute and convalescent COVID-19 were collected in the United States, Italy and Spain. T cells, B-cell-depleted T cells, or PBMCs supplied cDNA or gDNA.

Sequencing was carried out using peripheral blood. The source is an older woman with acute or convalescent COVID-19. The V and J genes are TRBV4-3 and TRBJ1-4, with D maybe TRBD1 (6 bases). CDR3 nucleotide sequence: TGCGCCAGCAGCCAAGAATGGACGGGGGGCTCGGTGACTAATGAAAAACTGTTTTTT. Translating gives CASSQEWTGGSVTNEKLFF.